The 27 T cell receptor beta chains in this list originate from one sample, sequenced in a study of vaccination effects on CD4 cells after COVID-19. Sequencing was performed with immunoSEQ multiplex PCR; in TCRdb, only in-frame clones are kept and a portion is missing. The sample lists tens of thousands of clones; around 79% were seen once. Prior to sequencing, the ViraFEST assay stimulated PBMC with viral peptide pools, which expanded the antigen-specific CD4+ T cells. Culture proceeded for more than 8 days, and CD4+ T cells were then isolated. None of the vaccinated had previously contracted SARS-CoV-2, and their nucleocapsid antibodies tested negative. Their cognate antigens are unknown. The starting material was CD4+ T cells from PBMCs cultured with SARS-CoV-2 spike peptides, obtained before COVID-19 vaccination. The receptors here all came from a human donor who received a COVID-19 vaccine.

This chain uses TRBV24-1 with TRBJ2-5; D gene unclear. CDR1 is KGHDR and CDR2 is SFDVKD in the germline V gene. CDR3 size: 15 residues. The V end was cut by 5 bases, the J end by 9 bases, with 21 bases between. The CDR3 coding sequence is TGTGCCACCAGTGTAGTTGGCGGCGAGTTTATGTCCCAGTACTTC. Its translation is CATSVVGGEFMSQYF.

The J gene is TRBJ1-6, the V gene TRBV5-6, with D maybe TRBD1 (5 bases). The germline gives CDR1 SGHDT, CDR2 YYEEEE. This CDR3 has 14 residues. V lost 5 bases and J lost 9, with 15 bases in between. This CDR3 reads CASRGTQGTSPLHF. The CDR3 nucleotides are TGTGCCAGCAGGGGGACCCAGGGAACTTCACCCCTCCACTTT.

CDR3 region: CASSLRGAKNIQYF. CDR3 DNA sequence: TGTGCCAGCAGCTTGCGAGGGGCCAAAAACATTCAGTACTTC. The V gene is TRBV5-6, the J gene TRBJ2-4; D may be TRBD2 (5 bases). The CDR3 is made up of 14 amino acids. Per the germline V gene, CDR1 is SGHDT and CDR2 is YYEEEE. The V end was cut by 1 base, the J end by 1 base, with 6 bases between.

The V call is TRBV5-1, the J call TRBJ2-3, with D maybe TRBD2 (5 bases). Trimming stripped 6 bases from V and 0 bases from J, with 8 bases between. Germline V gene data show CDR1 as SGHRS and CDR2 as YFSETQ. The CDR3 contains 13 residues. This CDR3 is CASNGGSTDTQYF. The CDR3 DNA reads TGCGCCAGCAACGGCGGGAGCACAGATACGCAGTATTTT.

The rearrangement links TRBV3-1 (or the pseudogene TRBV3-2) to TRBJ1-1; D uncertain. Germline values: CDR1 LGHDT, CDR2 YNNKEL (reference sequence). The CDR3 length is 15 residues. V was clipped by 3 bases and J by 0 bases, with 11 bases between them. The CDR3 region is CASSQSSGVNTEAFF. In DNA, the CDR3 is TGTGCCAGCAGCCAGTCGTCCGGGGTGAACACTGAAGCTTTCTTT.

The gene calls are TRBV28 and TRBJ2-3; 9 bases match TRBD2. V lost 3 bases, J lost 1 base, and 2 bases stayed unmatched. Germline V gene sequence: CDR1 MDHEN, CDR2 SYDVKM. The CDR3 totals 15 residues. The CDR3 protein is CASSFQRGGTDTQYF. The DNA of the CDR3 is TGTGCCAGCAGTTTCCAGCGGGGGGGCACAGATACGCAGTATTTT.

This chain connects TRBV9 to TRBJ1-3; D unclear. This CDR3 is built from 15 residues. CDR1 is SGDLS, CDR2 YYNGEE, per germline. Between the trimmed V and J ends, which lost 4 bases and 3 bases, there was a span of 14 bases. CDR3 sequence: CASSPRHDYGNTIYF. CDR3 nucleotides: TGTGCCAGCAGCCCCCGTCACGATTATGGAAACACCATATATTTT.

This clone appeared a single time. The rearrangement joins TRBV5-1 to TRBJ2-3; 7 bases agree with TRBD2. CDR1 is SGHRS, CDR2 YFSETQ, per germline. The CDR3 extends over 14 amino acids. Losses at the gene ends were 5 bases for V and 4 bases for J; bases not matched to a gene: 7. The CDR3 here is CASSRGDGADTQYF. The CDR3 nucleotides are TGCGCCAGCAGTCGGGGGGATGGAGCAGATACGCAGTATTTT. Filled out from reference TRBV5-1 and TRBJ2-3, the complete variable domain reads KAGVTQTPRYLIKTRGQQVTLSCSPISGHRSVSWYQQTPGQGLQFLFEYFSETQRNKGNFPGRFSGRQFSNSRSEMNVSTLELGDSALYLCASSRGDGADTQYFGPGTRLTVL.

The DNA for the CDR3 is TGCGCCAGCAGCTCCATTGGACAGGGGGCAGAGACCCAGTACTTC. Translated: CASSSIGQGAETQYF. This chain joins TRBV5-1 and TRBJ2-5; TRBD1 matches at 11 bases. V lost 3 bases, J lost 4 bases, and 5 bases stayed unmatched. The length of the CDR3 is 15 residues. CDR1 is SGHRS and CDR2 is YFSETQ in the germline V gene.

The chain carries TRBV5-1 and TRBJ2-2; D gene unclear. This CDR3 comprises 13 residues. In germline, CDR1 is SGHRS, CDR2 YFSETQ. Trimming took 2 bases from V and 4 from J, leaving 6 bases between them. The CDR3 DNA reads as TGCGCCAGCAGCTTCCCTCCCACCGGGGAGCTGTTTTTT. Residues: CASSFPPTGELFF.

This chain uses TRBV5-8 with TRBJ1-1; no definite D call. Trimming took off 0 bases at V and 6 bases at J, with 6 bases between the two ends. The germline CDR1 and CDR2 sequences are SGHTS and YDEGEE. This CDR3 contains 12 residues. CDR3 bases: TGTGCCAGCAGCTTGGTGTCGGCTGAAGCTTTCTTT. Its translation: CASSLVSAEAFF.

V is TRBV5-8 and J is TRBJ1-5; the D is unclear. V dropped 4 bases and J dropped 5 bases, with 4 bases sitting between them. The CDR3 covers 11 residues. Germline CDR1 and CDR2: SGHTS and YDEGEE. Here the CDR3 DNA reads TGTGCCAGCAGCCCGTATCAGCCCCAGCATTTT. It is translated as CASSPYQPQHF.

The chain joins TRBV30 to TRBJ1-5; possible D gene TRBD1, 5 bases. CDR3 length: 15 amino acids. V was shortened by 0 bases and J by 0 bases, with 9 bases between the two germline ends. Per germline, CDR1 GTSNPN and CDR2 SVGIG (reference sequence). The CDR3 protein is CAWSVRGDSNQPQHF. The CDR3 nucleotides are TGTGCCTGGAGTGTACGAGGGGATAGCAATCAGCCCCAGCATTTT.

The chain carries TRBV5-1 and TRBJ2-2; D might be TRBD1 or TRBD2, each matching 6 bases. CDR1 and CDR2 from the germline V gene are SGHRS and YFSETQ. Trimming took 0 bases from V and 7 from J, leaving 16 bases between them. The CDR3 runs 16 residues. As DNA, the CDR3 is TGCGCCAGCAGCTTGGATTACGGGGGCCTCGGCGGGGAGCTGTTTTTT. It specifies CASSLDYGGLGGELFF.

The chain carries TRBV29-1 and TRBJ2-5; the D gene is possibly TRBD1 (5 bases). The CDR3 extends over 13 amino acids. Trimming took 7 bases from V and 5 from J, leaving 17 bases between them. Germline values: CDR1 SQVTM, CDR2 ANQGSEA. CDR3 loop: CSASQGSGETQYF. The CDR3 DNA reads as TGCAGCGCTTCTCAGGGATCTGGGGAGACCCAGTACTTC. The variable domain in full, completed from reference TRBV29-1 and TRBJ2-5, reads SAVISQKPSRDICQRGTSLTIQCQVDSQVTMMFWYRQQPGQSLTLIATANQGSEATYESGFVIDKFPISRPNLTFSTLTVSNMSPEDSSIYLCSASQGSGETQYFGPGTRLLVL.

The chain couples TRBV6-4 to TRBJ2-3; no clear D. From germline, CDR1 is MRHNA and CDR2 SNTAGT. CDR3 length equals 13 residues. The germline V and J ends were trimmed by 2 bases and 6 bases, with 9 bases remaining between them. The CDR3 region has the DNA TGTGCCAGCAGTGACAATCTAGGCGATACGCAGTATTTT. Its protein is CASSDNLGDTQYF.

The genes are TRBV6-6 and TRBJ1-6; D is undetermined. The V end lost 5 bases, the J end lost 3 bases, and 17 bases lay between the germline ends. Germline assignment: CDR1 MNHNY and CDR2 SVGAGI (reference sequence). This CDR3 has 17 amino acids. CDR3 amino acids: CASSPPDRTYYNSPLHF. CDR3 nucleotide sequence: TGTGCCAGCAGTCCCCCGGACCGGACTTACTATAATTCACCCCTCCACTTT.

CDR3 coding DNA: TGTGCCAGCTCACCACGGCAGGGGGCGGATAATGAAAAACTGTTTTTT. Amino acids: CASSPRQGADNEKLFF. The J gene is TRBJ1-4, the V gene TRBV18, with TRBD1 identical over 8 bases. Germline loops: CDR1 KGHSH, CDR2 LQKENI. The J segment lost 4 bases and the V segment lost 1 base, leaving 5 bases of the junction unmatched. The CDR3 consists of 16 residues. Complete variable domain (other parts from reference TRBV18 and TRBJ1-4): NAGVMQNPRHLVRRRGQEARLRCSPMKGHSHVYWYRQLPEEGLKFMVYLQKENIIDESGMPKERFSAEFPKEGPSILRIQQVVRGDSAAYFCASSPRQGADNEKLFFGSGTQLSVL.

This clone was recorded once. This chain joins TRBV27 and TRBJ1-4; 9 positions agree with TRBD1. V lost 5 bases to trimming and J lost 7 bases; unmatched junction nucleotides: 5. The CDR3 covers 14 residues. Germline CDR1 and CDR2: MNHEY and SMNVEV (reference sequence). The CDR3 nucleotides are TGTGCCAGCAGTAGGACAGGGGAAGCTGAAAAACTGTTTTTT. Translating gives CASSRTGEAEKLFF.

The rearrangement links TRBV6-2 or TRBV6-3 to TRBJ2-3; tentatively, D is TRBD2 (5 bases). Germline CDR1 MNHEY, CDR2 SVGEGT. There are 14 residues in the CDR3. V lost 2 bases, J lost 10 bases, and 16 bases lay in between. CDR3 nucleotide sequence: TGTGCCAGCAGTTACGGGCTAGCCCGGGGTGCGCAGTATTTT. This codes for CASSYGLARGAQYF.

In its sample, this clone was seen a few times. V and J are TRBV19 and TRBJ1-5; a weak D match, TRBD1 (6 bases). Trimming shortened V by 5 bases and J by 5 bases, and 13 bases separated the two germline ends. The V gene's germline CDR1 is LNHDA and CDR2 SQIVND (reference sequence). CDR3 length: 14 residues. The CDR3 DNA sequence: TGTGCCAGTAGTCCCGGGGGGCGCGATCAGCCCCAGCATTTT. Its protein product is CASSPGGRDQPQHF.

The chain links TRBV29-1 to TRBJ2-5, with 9 positions matching TRBD1. This CDR3 region has 13 residues. V shed 6 bases, J shed 3 bases, and the junction held 5 bases outside the gene matches. Germline CDR1 SQVTM, CDR2 ANQGSEA. The CDR3 region has the DNA TGCAGCGTCAGAAGGACAGGGGAAGAGACCCAGTACTTC. Its protein is CSVRRTGEETQYF.

The V call is TRBV6-5, the J call TRBJ2-1, with TRBD2 matching 8 bases. The germline CDR1 and CDR2 sequences are MNHEY and SVGAGI. After removal of 4 bases from V and 1 base from J, the junction contained 6 bases not matched to a gene. The CDR3 extends over 16 amino acids. CDR3 coding DNA: TGTGCCAGCAGTTTGCGGGGGGCGATGTCCTACAATGAGCAGTTCTTC. This sequence encodes CASSLRGAMSYNEQFF.

The chain is built from TRBV3-1 (or the pseudogene TRBV3-2) and TRBJ2-2; D perhaps matches TRBD2 (7 bases). The V and J ends lost 2 bases and 2 bases respectively, with 12 bases between them. CDR3 length: 16 residues. Germline CDR1 reads LGHDT; CDR2 reads YNNKEL (reference sequence). This chain's CDR3 is CASSQRGGQNTGELFF. In DNA, the CDR3 is TGTGCCAGCAGCCAAAGGGGGGGACAAAACACCGGGGAGCTGTTTTTT.

The chain is built from TRBV9 and TRBJ2-1, with TRBD2 matching 14 bases. J was trimmed by 7 bases and V by 3 bases; bases with no gene match: 6. The germline V gene has CDR1 SGDLS and CDR2 YYNGEE. The CDR3 is made up of 16 amino acids. The DNA for the CDR3 is TGTGCCAGCAGCGCGTTGGGACTAGCGGGGGTAAATGAGCAGTTCTTC. This encodes CASSALGLAGVNEQFF.

J is TRBJ2-1 and V is TRBV24-1; no definite D call. Germline assignment: CDR1 KGHDR and CDR2 SFDVKD. Trimming shortened V by 3 bases and J by 0 bases, and 11 bases separated the two germline ends. The CDR3 extends over 16 amino acids. In nucleotides, the CDR3 is TGTGCCACCAGTGATGGATACCCTAGCTCCTACAATGAGCAGTTCTTC. Protein product: CATSDGYPSSYNEQFF.

The chain uses TRBV5-6 and TRBJ2-3; TRBD2 might be the D (5 bases). Trimming took off 0 bases at V and 2 bases at J, with 7 bases between the two ends. CDR1 and CDR2 from the germline V gene are SGHDT and YYEEEE. The CDR3 is 14 amino acids. DNA for the CDR3: TGTGCCAGCAGCTTGGGGGGAGTCACAGATACGCAGTATTTT. This sequence encodes CASSLGGVTDTQYF.